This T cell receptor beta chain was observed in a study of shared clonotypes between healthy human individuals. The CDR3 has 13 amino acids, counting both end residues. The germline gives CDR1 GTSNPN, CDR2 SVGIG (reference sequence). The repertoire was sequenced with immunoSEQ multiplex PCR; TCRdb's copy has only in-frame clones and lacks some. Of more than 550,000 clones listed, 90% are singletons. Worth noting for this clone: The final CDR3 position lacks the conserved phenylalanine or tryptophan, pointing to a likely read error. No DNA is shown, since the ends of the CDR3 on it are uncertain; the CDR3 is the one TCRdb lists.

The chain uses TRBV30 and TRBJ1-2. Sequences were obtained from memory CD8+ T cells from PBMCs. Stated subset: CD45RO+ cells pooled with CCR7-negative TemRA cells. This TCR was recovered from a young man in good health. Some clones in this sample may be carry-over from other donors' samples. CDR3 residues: CAWRETGTLLSYY.